One sample yielded the 27 T cell receptor beta chains listed below, sequenced in a study of neoadjuvant nivolumab and ipilimumab in lung cancer. Libraries were prepared by immunoSEQ multiplex PCR; TCRdb keeps only in-frame clonotypes and omits some of them. The sample comprises some 10,000 clones, approximately 80% of which are singletons, and roughly 3.2% rests with the top ten. The sample was tumor tissue, taken after neoadjuvant nivolumab, alone or with ipilimumab, at or shortly before surgery. All receptors derive from an adult with non-small cell lung cancer.

This clone turned up a few times. The chain links TRBV5-6 to TRBJ2-1, with D possibly being TRBD1 or TRBD2 (6 bases each). This CDR3 contains 15 residues. Deletions cut 0 bases from V and 8 bases from J, with 15 bases between. CDR1 is SGHDT, CDR2 YYEEEE, per germline. CDR3 sequence reads: CASSLVFGGFDEQFF. The CDR3 region has the DNA TGTGCCAGCAGCTTGGTATTCGGGGGCTTTGATGAGCAGTTCTTC.

The chain couples TRBV6-1 to TRBJ2-1; 10 nucleotides align to TRBD1. The CDR3 is made up of 15 amino acids. V trimming: 2 bases; J trimming: 6 bases; junction bases outside the gene matches: 4. From germline, CDR1 is MNHNS and CDR2 SASEGT. The CDR3 DNA sequence: TGTGCCAGCAGTGAAATAGGGGACAGGGGCAATGAGCAGTTCTTC. This codes for CASSEIGDRGNEQFF.

The chain recombines TRBV7-8 with TRBJ2-2; TRBD1 matches 12 bases. Germline V gives CDR1 SGHVS, CDR2 FQNEAQ. Germline trimming cut 0 bases from V and 5 bases from J; bases unmatched to any gene: 10. The CDR3 sequence is 19 residues long. The DNA of the CDR3 is TGTGCCAGCAGCTTAGCGGGACAGGGGGCTTCCCGAGGGACCGGGGAGCTGTTTTTT. Residues: CASSLAGQGASRGTGELFF.

This clone was seen only once. The chain uses TRBV28 and TRBJ2-7; 8 bases align to TRBD2. V gave up 8 bases and J gave up 3 bases; unmatched junction bases: 0. CDR1 is MDHEN, CDR2 SYDVKM, per germline. The length of the CDR3 is 11 residues. The CDR3 sequence is CASREGYEQYF. CDR3 nucleotide sequence: TGTGCCAGCCGGGAGGGCTACGAGCAGTACTTC.

The genes are TRBV5-1 and TRBJ2-7; D not resolved. The germline V gene has CDR1 SGHRS and CDR2 YFSETQ. The CDR3 extends over 13 amino acids. V lost 0 bases, J lost 2 bases, and 6 bases lay in between. The CDR3 sequence is CASSLDGPYEQYF. The CDR3 DNA is TGCGCCAGCAGCTTGGACGGCCCCTACGAGCAGTACTTC.

This clone was counted a few times. J is TRBJ2-1 and V is TRBV13; tentatively, D is TRBD2 (6 bases). Trimming cost V 0 bases and J 7 bases, with 16 bases left between them. CDR1 is PRHDT and CDR2 is FYEKMQ in the germline V gene (reference sequence). The CDR3 length is 16 residues. The CDR3 is CASSLGLEGLSNEQFF. CDR3 bases: TGTGCCAGCAGCTTAGGCCTGGAGGGCCTTTCAAATGAGCAGTTCTTC.

The chain carries TRBV29-1 and TRBJ1-2; 7 bases map to TRBD1. Germline CDR1 SQVTM, CDR2 ANQGSEA. The J segment lost 4 bases and the V segment lost 6 bases, leaving 5 bases of the junction unmatched. The CDR3 contains 12 residues. The CDR3 nucleotides read TGCAGCGTCGCCACAGGGGTCTATGGCTACACCTTC. Translating it yields CSVATGVYGYTF.

The J gene is TRBJ1-1, the V gene TRBV11-2; D is perhaps TRBD1 (5 bases). V shed 4 bases and J shed 8 bases, with 17 bases lying between them. This CDR3 is 14 amino acids long. The germline V gene encodes CDR1 SGHAT and CDR2 FQNNGV. The DNA for the CDR3 is TGTGCCAGCAGCTCGCAGGGCGCGGCAGGGGAAGCTTTCTTT. Translating gives CASSSQGAAGEAFF.

The chain combines TRBV6-6 with TRBJ2-1, with D perhaps matching TRBD2 (5 bases). CDR1 MNHNY and CDR2 SVGAGI come from the germline V gene (reference sequence). The CDR3 runs to 14 residues. Trimming took off 2 bases at V and 4 bases at J, with 9 bases between the two ends. For the CDR3, the DNA is TGTGCCAGCAGTTACAAGGAGGAATACAATGAGCAGTTCTTC. Protein sequence: CASSYKEEYNEQFF.

The chain employs TRBV28 and TRBJ2-7; tentative D call: TRBD1 (6 bases). The V and J ends lost 8 bases and 0 bases respectively, with 26 bases between them. Germline CDR1 MDHEN, CDR2 SYDVKM. This CDR3 comprises 18 residues. The chain's CDR3 is CASRREWGHSWGSYEQYF. The CDR3 bases are TGTGCCAGCCGGCGAGAGTGGGGACACAGCTGGGGCTCCTACGAGCAGTACTTC. Based on the CDR3 plus reference TRBV28 and TRBJ2-7, the full variable domain is DVKVTQSSRYLVKRTGEKVFLECVQDMDHENMFWYRQDPGLGLRLIYFSYDVKMKEKGDIPEGYSVSREKKERFSLILESASTNQTSMYLCASRREWGHSWGSYEQYFGPGTRLTVT.

The genes are TRBV5-1 and TRBJ2-2; 9 nucleotides align to TRBD2. The CDR3 contains 16 residues. Germline loops: CDR1 SGHRS, CDR2 YFSETQ. Trimming at V came to 4 bases and at J to 4 bases, leaving 8 bases not matched to a gene. DNA for the CDR3: TGCGCCAGCAGCCCGACTAGCGGTACACTCACCGGGGAGCTGTTTTTT. Protein product: CASSPTSGTLTGELFF.

The gene calls are TRBV11-3 and TRBJ2-5; possibly TRBD1 or TRBD2 for D (5 bases each). Trimming cost V 4 bases and J 1 base, with 16 bases left between them. Germline-derived CDR1 and CDR2 are SGHNT and YENEEA. The CDR3 is made up of 16 amino acids. CDR3 in DNA: TGTGCCAGCAGCTCACCAAGGGGACCCAGCCAAGAGACCCAGTACTTC. This gives the protein CASSSPRGPSQETQYF.

This clone was recorded only once. J is TRBJ2-7 and V is TRBV7-9, with 10 bases fitting TRBD2. The trim removed 1 base at V and 6 bases at J, leaving 3 bases unmatched. CDR1 is SEHNR and CDR2 is FQNEAQ in the germline V gene (reference sequence). The CDR3 contains 14 residues. CDR3 region: CASSLGASGSEQYF. The CDR3 DNA is TGTGCCAGCAGCTTAGGGGCTAGCGGGAGCGAGCAGTACTTC.

This chain links TRBV6-5 with TRBJ2-7, with D possibly being TRBD2 (5 bases). CDR1 is MNHEY, CDR2 SVGAGI, per germline. This CDR3 spans 14 amino acids. V lost 6 bases, J lost 3 bases, and 15 bases lay in between. The CDR3 DNA sequence: TGTGCCAGCAGCAACGGACTGAGTGGCTACGAGCAGTACTTC. It yields the protein CASSNGLSGYEQYF.

V is TRBV7-2 and J is TRBJ1-1; TRBD1 matches 7 bases. CDR1 and CDR2 from the germline V gene are SGHTA and FQGNSA. The CDR3 is 13 amino acids. V was pared by 5 bases and J by 4 bases, with 4 bases of the junction left unmatched. CDR3 coding DNA: TGTGCCAGCAGCGCCGGGACAGTCACTGAAGCTTTCTTT. Translating gives CASSAGTVTEAFF. Combining the CDR3 with reference TRBV7-2 and TRBJ1-1 gives the whole variable domain GAGVSQSPSNKVTEKGKDVELRCDPISGHTALYWYRQSLGQGLEFLIYFQGNSAPDKSGLPSDRFSAERTGGSVSTLTIQRTQQEDSAVYLCASSAGTVTEAFFGQGTRLTVV.

This rearrangement joins TRBV6-6 to TRBJ2-7; TRBD1 aligns across 9 bases. Trimming cost V 5 bases and J 7 bases; bases outside gene matches: 6. The CDR3 has 13 amino acids. The germline V gene encodes CDR1 MNHNY and CDR2 SVGAGI (reference sequence). The chain's CDR3 is CASSKQGAGEQYF. The CDR3 DNA follows: TGTGCCAGCAGTAAACAGGGGGCTGGGGAGCAGTACTTC.

The genes are TRBV6-6 and TRBJ2-1; D might be TRBD1 (6 bases). The V and J ends lost 6 bases and 0 bases respectively, with 15 bases between them. In germline, CDR1 is MNHNY, CDR2 SVGAGI (reference sequence). The CDR3 contains 16 residues. DNA for the CDR3: TGTGCCAGCAGATTACAGGGCTTAGACTCCTACAATGAGCAGTTCTTC. This codes for CASRLQGLDSYNEQFF.

The chain employs TRBV5-1 and TRBJ1-4; 8 positions agree with TRBD1. The CDR3 is made up of 16 amino acids. Germline V CDR1 and CDR2: SGHRS, YFSETQ. The trim removed 0 bases at V and 7 bases at J, leaving 8 bases unmatched. CDR3 loop: CASSLEGRGQFEKLFF. Written as DNA, the CDR3 is TGCGCCAGCAGCTTGGAGGGCAGGGGGCAGTTTGAAAAACTGTTTTTT.

V usage is TRBV5-1 and J usage is TRBJ2-1; tentatively, D is TRBD2 (6 bases). CDR3 length: 16 residues. Germline lookup yields CDR1 SGHRS and CDR2 YFSETQ. V lost 4 bases and J 5 bases, leaving 19 bases between the germline ends. The CDR3 here is CASSPDPGLGNNEQFF. The CDR3 DNA reads TGCGCCAGCAGCCCAGACCCGGGACTTGGAAACAATGAGCAGTTCTTC.

The rearrangement joins TRBV28 to TRBJ2-7; D assignment may be TRBD1 or TRBD2 (6 bases each). The CDR3 consists of 15 residues. V was trimmed by 5 bases and J by 2 bases, leaving 16 bases between them. CDR1 is MDHEN and CDR2 is SYDVKM in the germline V gene. The CDR3 nucleotides read TGTGCCAGCAGTCCCCCACGGGGGCCAACCTACGAGCAGTACTTC. Residues: CASSPPRGPTYEQYF.

The V and J genes are TRBV7-3 and TRBJ2-3; D remains ambiguous. The V end lost 1 base, the J end lost 4 bases, and 6 bases lay between the germline ends. The germline V gene encodes CDR1 SGHTA and CDR2 FQGTGA. CDR3 length equals 13 residues. The CDR3 nucleotides are TGTGCCAGCAGCTTAAGCCTAGCAGATACGCAGTATTTT. Protein: CASSLSLADTQYF.

This chain connects TRBV4-1 to TRBJ2-7; D is undetermined. This CDR3 is built from 17 residues. V lost 0 bases and J 5 bases, leaving 20 bases between the germline ends. Germline V CDR1 and CDR2: MGHRA, YSYEKL. CDR3 DNA: TGCGCCAGCAGCCAAGATCCTAGGACCTATACTGGGGACGAGCAGTACTTC. This encodes CASSQDPRTYTGDEQYF.

The table lists this clone with a few counts. V and J are TRBV6-1 and TRBJ2-1; 9 bases fit TRBD2. Losses at the gene ends were 3 bases for V and 12 bases for J; bases not matched to a gene: 9. Germline V lookup: CDR1 MNHNS, CDR2 SASEGT. The CDR3 extends over 14 amino acids. The CDR3, as DNA: TGTGCCAGCAGTGATGGCTTTGTGCGGGAGGGGCAGTTCTTC. Translation gives CASSDGFVREGQFF.

This chain links TRBV13 with TRBJ2-5, with 9 bases matching TRBD2. The ends lost 0 bases at V and 5 bases at J; junction bases unmatched: 10. Germline CDR1 is PRHDT and CDR2 is FYEKMQ (reference sequence). CDR3 length: 17 residues. The CDR3 DNA reads TGTGCCAGCAGCTTAGGCCTAGCGGGATACCTCGGCGAGACCCAGTACTTC. This encodes CASSLGLAGYLGETQYF.

The V call is TRBV2, the J call TRBJ2-7, with D possibly being TRBD2 (6 bases). The CDR3 contains 15 residues. Per germline, CDR1 SNHLY and CDR2 FYNNEI. With 6 bases removed from V and 4 bases from J, the gap between germline ends came to 19 bases. This chain's CDR3 is CASSPRWTTTYEQYF. The CDR3 coding sequence is TGTGCCAGCAGCCCCCGATGGACTACAACTTACGAGCAGTACTTC.

CDR3 protein: CASRADRVRQETQYF. DNA for the CDR3: TGCGCCAGCAGGGCGGACAGGGTCAGACAAGAGACCCAGTACTTC. V and J are TRBV10-1 and TRBJ2-5; 8 bases match TRBD1. The CDR3 length is 15 residues. V gave up 6 bases and J gave up 2 bases; unmatched junction bases: 8. Germline V lookup: CDR1 WNHNN, CDR2 SYGVQD (reference sequence).

The chain recombines TRBV18 with TRBJ2-5; TRBD2 aligns across 8 bases. From germline, CDR1 is KGHSH and CDR2 LQKENI. Germline trimming cut 5 bases from V and 4 bases from J; bases unmatched to any gene: 15. The CDR3 covers 17 residues. In DNA, the CDR3 is TGTGCCAGCTCATCCCTTTCTAGTAGCGGGAAGGGAGAGACCCAGTACTTC. Translating gives CASSSLSSSGKGETQYF.